The entry that follows covers one T cell receptor (beta chain) sequence. This record comes from a study of blood T cell repertoires in COVID-19. Germline loops: CDR1 LGHDT, CDR2 YNNKEL (reference sequence). The CDR3 contains 13 residues. Trimming pared 1 base from V and 6 bases from J, leaving 8 bases between. Method: immunoSEQ multiplex PCR; TCRdb's copy keeps in-frame clones and lacks some. Among approximately 280,000 clones listed, roughly nine tenths were seen once. The specimen sequenced was peripheral blood. The TCR originated in a man aged 45-60 years with acute or convalescent COVID-19. This chain joins TRBV3-1 (or the pseudogene TRBV3-2) and TRBJ2-3; no firm D call. The CDR3 here is CASSQVFGDTQYF. In nucleotides, the CDR3 is TGTGCCAGCAGCCAAGTTTTCGGGGATACGCAGTATTTT.